This T cell receptor beta chain emerged from a study of shared clonotypes between healthy human individuals. Findings and limits, study-wide: Rarefaction revealed incomplete sorted-subset sequencing despite large depth.

Across several immunoSEQ plates, the genomic DNA of each subset was split evenly. Generated by immunoSEQ multiplex PCR, the TCRdb table keeps only in-frame clones and is missing some. The sample records around 100,000 clones, approximately 70% being singletons. At least ten counts were recorded for this clone. Its cognate antigen is unknown. The source material was memory CD8+ T cells sorted from blood. Sample subset: CD45RO+ cells pooled with CCR7-negative TemRA cells. The TCR originated in a woman in her twenties or thirties in good health.

The CDR3 coding sequence is TGTGCCAGCAGCTTACTGATATCTCCCTACGAGCAGTACTTC. Translated, it gives CASSLLISPYEQYF. The V gene is TRBV11-2, the J gene TRBJ2-7; no clear D. This CDR3 is built from 14 residues. Deletions cut 2 bases from V and 2 bases from J, with 10 bases between. CDR1 and CDR2 from the germline V gene are SGHAT and FQNNGV. Based on the CDR3 plus reference TRBV11-2 and TRBJ2-7, the full variable domain is EAGVAQSPRYKIIEKRQSVAFWCNPISGHATLYWYQQILGQGPKLLIQFQNNGVVDDSQLPKDRFSAERLKGVDSTLKIQPAKLEDSAVYLCASSLLISPYEQYFGPGTRLTVT.